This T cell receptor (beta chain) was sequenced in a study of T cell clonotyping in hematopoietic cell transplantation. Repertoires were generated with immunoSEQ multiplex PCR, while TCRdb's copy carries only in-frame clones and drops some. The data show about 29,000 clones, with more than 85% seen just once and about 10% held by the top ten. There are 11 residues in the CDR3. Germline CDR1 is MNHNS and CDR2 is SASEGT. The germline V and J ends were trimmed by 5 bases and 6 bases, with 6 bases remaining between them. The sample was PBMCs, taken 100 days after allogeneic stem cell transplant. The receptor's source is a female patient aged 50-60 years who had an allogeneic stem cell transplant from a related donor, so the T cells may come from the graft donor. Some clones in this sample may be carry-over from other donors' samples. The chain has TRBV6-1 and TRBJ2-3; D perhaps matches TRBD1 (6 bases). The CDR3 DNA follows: TGTGCCAGCAGTACAGGGGATACGCAGTATTTT. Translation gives CASSTGDTQYF.